The sequence of this T cell receptor (beta chain) was determined in a study of blood T cell repertoires in COVID-19. Germline-derived CDR1 and CDR2 are SGHRS and YFSETQ. V lost 4 bases and J lost 2; bases outside the gene matches: 7. The CDR3 has 15 amino acids. The data were produced by immunoSEQ multiplex PCR, yet TCRdb's version contains in-frame clones alone and is incomplete. The sample gives 90,000 to 130,000 clones, 88% of which show up once; over 3% is in the top ten. This clone was counted between two and nine times. The receptor's source is a woman between 50 and 59 years old with acute or convalescent COVID-19. Sequencing was performed on peripheral blood. The chain carries TRBV5-1 and TRBJ1-1; 8 bases line up with TRBD1. The CDR3 is CASSKVTGANTEAFF. CDR3 coding DNA: TGCGCCAGCAGCAAGGTGACAGGGGCAAACACTGAAGCTTTCTTT.